This TCR beta chain is drawn from a study of metastatic and nonmetastatic thyroid tumors. Study-level background: Comparative analysis of repertoires was undertaken across blood and tumor or nodule tissue obtained from malignant and benign thyroid patients. The study's findings and limits: The reported finding was significantly higher TCR beta diversity in malignant thyroid tumors relative to benign nodules, in blood and tumor.

None of the patients had undergone any treatment ahead of thyroid surgery. Details on this clone: Its antigen is not identified.

In the original workflow: Built for papillary thyroid cancer, a distant-metastasis classifier drew on CDR3 differences across clinicopathological groups. TCRdb recomputed clones from the PCR reads via MiXCR. TCRdb's processing, not the authors', yielded these V and J calls. The sample contains 25,000 to 35,000 clones, 9.5% to 14% of which appear only once. The V gene lost 6 bases and the J gene lost 2 bases, with 8 bases spanning the gap. The CDR3 loop spans 13 amino acids. Germline V gene sequence: CDR1 DFQATT, CDR2 SNEGSKA (reference sequence). The origin of this receptor is a female donor with papillary thyroid cancer or a benign thyroid nodule (not recorded which). Some clones in this sample may be carry-over from other donors' samples. The specimen was blood. V usage is TRBV20-1 and J usage is TRBJ2-6; D unresolved. CDR3 bases: TGCAGTGCAACCTCCCCTGGGGCCAACGTCCTGACTTTC. It yields the protein CSATSPGANVLTF.